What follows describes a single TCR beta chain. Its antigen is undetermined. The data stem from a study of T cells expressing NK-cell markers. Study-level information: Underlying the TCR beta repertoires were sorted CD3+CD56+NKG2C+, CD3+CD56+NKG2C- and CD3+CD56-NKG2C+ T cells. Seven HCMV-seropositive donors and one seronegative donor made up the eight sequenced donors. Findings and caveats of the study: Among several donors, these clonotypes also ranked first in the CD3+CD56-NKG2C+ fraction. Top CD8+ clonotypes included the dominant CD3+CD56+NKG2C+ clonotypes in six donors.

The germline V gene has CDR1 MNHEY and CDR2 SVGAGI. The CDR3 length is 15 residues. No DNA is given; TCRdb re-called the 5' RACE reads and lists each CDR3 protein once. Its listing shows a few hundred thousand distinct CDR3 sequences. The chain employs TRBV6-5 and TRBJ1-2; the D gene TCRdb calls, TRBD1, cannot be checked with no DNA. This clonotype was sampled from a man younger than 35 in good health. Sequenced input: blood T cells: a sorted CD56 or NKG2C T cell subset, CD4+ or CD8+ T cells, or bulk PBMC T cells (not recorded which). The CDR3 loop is CASSYKDRGDYGYTF.